One TCR beta chain is described in this entry. Its target is unknown. The sample belongs to a study of T cell responses to AZD1222 COVID-19 vaccine. Whole-study findings and limits: White British people made up most donors, females outnumbered males, and clonal diversity was possibly underestimated. Spike-specific TCR breadth and depth both grew after two AZD1222 doses. Unmutated variant regions are reportedly the target of nearly half of TCRs that are spike-specific.

Repertoires were generated with immunoSEQ multiplex PCR, while TCRdb's copy carries only in-frame clones and drops some. The table shows approximately 70,000 clones, with less than 90% occurring only once. Germline V gene sequence: CDR1 SGHDT, CDR2 YYEEEE. The length of the CDR3 is 14 residues. V was pared by 4 bases and J by 2 bases, with 11 bases between. The TCR comes from an adult in good health. The sequences come from peripheral blood, collected on day 0 of AZD1222 vaccination. The chain has TRBV5-6 and TRBJ2-3; D uncertain. The DNA for the CDR3 is TGTGCCAGCAGCCCCCTTAGGGTCACAGATACGCAGTATTTT. Translating it yields CASSPLRVTDTQYF.